These T cell receptor beta chains were read from a single sample in a study of cytomegalovirus exposure and HLA in healthy donors. TCRdb's copy holds only in-frame clones and misses some; the assay was immunoSEQ multiplex PCR. This sample has around 150,000 clones; around 80% occur once, and the top ten carry around 1.9%. Sequenced: PBMCs. These receptors were obtained from a man between 18 and 29 years old in good health and CMV-seronegative. The CDR3 runs from the conserved cysteine through the conserved F or W. The D gene is left open where the match is weak. The size of a clone is reported for some rows only, either as once, few or many, or as a class for expanded clones.

size: NA
V: TRBV6-1
length: 16
D: TRBD1
J: TRBJ1-3
DNA: TGTGCCAGCAGTGAACCAGGACAGGGGGCTGGAAACACCATATATTTT
CDR3: CASSEPGQGAGNTIYF

size: NA
V: TRBV9
length: 15
D: TRBD2
J: TRBJ2-7
DNA: TGTGCCAGCAGCCCCCGAGGGCGGGAGGCCTACGAGCAGTACTTC
CDR3: CASSPRGREAYEQYF

size: NA
V: TRBV28
length: 19
D: TRBD2
J: TRBJ2-3
DNA: TGTGCCAGCAGTCTGACTTTCCAGGGCTTTCTTAGCGGGACTGATACGCAGTATTTT
CDR3: CASSLTFQGFLSGTDTQYF

size: NA
V: TRBV18
length: 15
D: TRBD1
J: TRBJ2-1
DNA: TGTGCCAGCTCACCAGTGAGGACAGGGTACAATGAGCAGTTCTTC
CDR3: CASSPVRTGYNEQFF

size: once
V: TRBV7-8
length: 17
D: TRBD2
J: TRBJ2-3
DNA: TGTGCCAGCAGCTTAGAGGTAGCGGGGGGACACACAGATACGCAGTATTTT
CDR3: CASSLEVAGGHTDTQYF

size: NA
V: TRBV29-1
length: 14
D: NA
J: TRBJ2-5
DNA: TGCAGCGTTGCGCAGGGGCCCCACCAAGAGACCCAGTACTTC
CDR3: CSVAQGPHQETQYF

size: once
V: TRBV7-2
length: 13
D: NA
J: TRBJ2-5
DNA: TGTGCCAGCAGCTCACAGGTTTGGGAGACCCAGTACTTC
CDR3: CASSSQVWETQYF

size: few
V: TRBV7-9
length: 14
D: TRBD1
J: TRBJ2-7
DNA: TGTGCCAGCAGATCGGACAGGGGCTCCTACGAGCAGTACTTC
CDR3: CASRSDRGSYEQYF

size: NA
V: TRBV4-3
length: 17
D: NA
J: TRBJ2-1
DNA: TGCGCCAGCAGCCCTTACGGAGCGGGCGCCCCTCAAAATGAGCAGTTCTTC
CDR3: CASSPYGAGAPQNEQFF

size: NA
V: TRBV4-1
length: 17
D: NA
J: TRBJ1-5
DNA: TGCGCCAGCAGCCAAGGGTATGGAGATTATAGCAATCAGCCCCAGCATTTT
CDR3: CASSQGYGDYSNQPQHF

size: NA
V: TRBV7-8
length: 16
D: TRBD1
J: TRBJ1-4
DNA: TGTGCCAGCAGCTTGGGGAATAGCAGGGGGCAAGAAAAACTGTTTTTT
CDR3: CASSLGNSRGQEKLFF

size: NA
V: TRBV19
length: 14
D: NA
J: TRBJ1-2
DNA: TGTGCCAGTAGCGCGGGAACGGCAATTACGGGCTACACCTTC
CDR3: CASSAGTAITGYTF

size: few
V: TRBV7-9
length: 15
D: NA
J: TRBJ2-1
DNA: TGTGCCAGCAGCCGTAGGGGCCCATCCTACAATGAGCAGTTCTTC
CDR3: CASSRRGPSYNEQFF

size: NA
V: TRBV15
length: 16
D: TRBD1
J: TRBJ2-7
DNA: TGTGCCACCAGCCTTGCGCAGGGGGACAGACGGTACGAGCAGTACTTC
CDR3: CATSLAQGDRRYEQYF

size: NA
V: TRBV7-9
length: 14
D: NA
J: TRBJ2-7
DNA: TGTGCCAGCAGCTTCACAGGGATTCCCTACGAGCAGTACTTC
CDR3: CASSFTGIPYEQYF

size: NA
V: TRBV10-3
length: 13
D: TRBD1
J: TRBJ1-1
DNA: TGTGCCATCAGTGCCGACAGGGGAGGGGAAGCTTTCTTT
CDR3: CAISADRGGEAFF

size: NA
V: TRBV5-4
length: 13
D: TRBD2
J: TRBJ2-7
DNA: TGTGCCAGCACCTCCAGCGGGGCCTACGAGCAGTACTTC
CDR3: CASTSSGAYEQYF

size: NA
V: TRBV6-4
length: 15
D: TRBD1
J: TRBJ1-5
DNA: TGTGCCAGCAGTGCCCACCAGGGGGCAGGTCAGCCCCAGCATTTT
CDR3: CASSAHQGAGQPQHF

size: NA
V: TRBV7-6
length: 15
D: TRBD2
J: TRBJ2-1
DNA: TGTGCCAGCAGCTTACGGAGCGGGGAGGGCAATGAGCAGTTCTTC
CDR3: CASSLRSGEGNEQFF

size: NA
V: TRBV18
length: 19
D: NA
J: TRBJ1-3
DNA: TGTGCCAGCTCACCACCGGGGGCCCCGGTTCCCCACTCTGGAAACACCATATATTTT
CDR3: CASSPPGAPVPHSGNTIYF

size: NA
V: TRBV4-3
length: 14
D: NA
J: TRBJ1-4
DNA: TGCGCCAGCAGCCAAGAGGGCTCTAATGAAAAACTGTTTTTT
CDR3: CASSQEGSNEKLFF

size: NA
V: TRBV28
length: 13
D: NA
J: TRBJ2-7
DNA: TGTGCCAGCAGATTAGGGCAGTCCTACGAGCAGTACTTC
CDR3: CASRLGQSYEQYF

size: NA
V: TRBV11-1
length: 17
D: TRBD2
J: TRBJ2-2
DNA: TGTGCCAGCAGCCCCACCGGGTGGGAGGGCAACACCGGGGAGCTGTTTTTT
CDR3: CASSPTGWEGNTGELFF

size: NA
V: TRBV30
length: 12
D: TRBD1
J: TRBJ2-1
DNA: TGTGCTGCGACAGGGGACCCATTTGAGCAGTTCTTC
CDR3: CAATGDPFEQFF

size: few
V: TRBV13
length: 16
D: TRBD2
J: TRBJ2-3
DNA: TGTGCCAGCAGCCCCATCACTAGCGGGATCACAGATACGCAGTATTTT
CDR3: CASSPITSGITDTQYF

size: NA
V: TRBV21-1
length: 17
D: NA
J: TRBJ1-6
DNA: TGTGCCAGCACCAAAGGAGGGAAGGGACAGGAGTATTCACCCCTCCACTTT
CDR3: CASTKGGKGQEYSPLHF

size: NA
V: TRBV28
length: 15
D: NA
J: TRBJ1-1
DNA: TGTGCCAGCAACCCTGACAGGCTAAGGAACACTGAAGCTTTCTTT
CDR3: CASNPDRLRNTEAFF

size: NA
V: TRBV25-1
length: 14
D: TRBD1
J: TRBJ2-1
DNA: TGTGCCAGCAGTCCAATGGGACAGGACAATGAGCAGTTCTTC
CDR3: CASSPMGQDNEQFF

size: NA
V: TRBV6-4
length: 13
D: NA
J: TRBJ1-2
DNA: TGTGCCAGCAGTGGAACAGGGATGGATGGCTACACCTTC
CDR3: CASSGTGMDGYTF

size: NA
V: TRBV15
length: 13
D: TRBD1
J: TRBJ2-7
DNA: TGTGCCACCAGCCGCGACAGGGGCCACGAGCAGTACTTC
CDR3: CATSRDRGHEQYF

size: NA
V: TRBV7-2
length: 15
D: TRBD2
J: TRBJ2-7
DNA: TGTGCCAGCAGCTTATTCCTAGCGGGGCACTACGAGCAGTACTTC
CDR3: CASSLFLAGHYEQYF

size: NA
V: TRBV4-3
length: 14
D: NA
J: TRBJ1-4
DNA: TGCGCCAGCAGCCAAGTAGATGGTAATGAAAAACTGTTTTTT
CDR3: CASSQVDGNEKLFF

size: NA
V: TRBV7-9
length: 14
D: NA
J: TRBJ1-4
DNA: TGTGCCAGCAGTTACCAGGGCACTAATGAAAAACTGTTTTTT
CDR3: CASSYQGTNEKLFF

size: NA
V: TRBV6-1
length: 16
D: TRBD2
J: TRBJ2-4
DNA: TGTGCCAGCAGTGACCCGAGCGGGGGGAAGGGAAACATTCAGTACTTC
CDR3: CASSDPSGGKGNIQYF

size: NA
V: TRBV25-1
length: 16
D: TRBD1
J: TRBJ2-1
DNA: TGTGCCAGCAATATGCACGGGGACAGGGGAATCAATGAGCAGTTCTTC
CDR3: CASNMHGDRGINEQFF

size: NA
V: TRBV7-9
length: 15
D: NA
J: TRBJ2-7
DNA: TGTGCCAGCAGCTCACTCCAGGGGCAAACCTACGAGCAGTACTTC
CDR3: CASSSLQGQTYEQYF

size: NA
V: TRBV6-5
length: 16
D: NA
J: TRBJ1-1
DNA: TGTGCCAGCAGTTACTCGATACCGGACAAGAACACTGAAGCTTTCTTT
CDR3: CASSYSIPDKNTEAFF

size: NA
V: TRBV28
length: 17
D: TRBD2
J: TRBJ2-7
DNA: TGTGCCAGCACCTTCGGCACTAGCGGGAGCCACAACTACGAGCAGTACTTC
CDR3: CASTFGTSGSHNYEQYF

size: once
V: TRBV6-5
length: 14
D: TRBD1
J: TRBJ2-7
DNA: TGTGCCAGCAGTTACGGGACAGGGGGGTACGAGCAGTACTTC
CDR3: CASSYGTGGYEQYF

size: once
V: TRBV4-1
length: 15
D: TRBD1
J: TRBJ1-4
DNA: TGCGCCAGCAGCCAACCGGGACAGGGGAATGAAAAACTGTTTTTT
CDR3: CASSQPGQGNEKLFF

size: NA
V: TRBV4-1
length: 19
D: TRBD2
J: TRBJ2-3
DNA: TGCGCCAGCAGCCGCGGACTAGCGGGGGGGGTGCGTGCACGGGGGACGCAGTATTTT
CDR3: CASSRGLAGGVRARGTQYF